The 23 T cell receptor beta chains presented below share a single source sample, sequenced in a study of blood T cells in healthy people across ages. A second PCR of 7 to 11 cycles used a sample-barcoded 5' primer and a J-beta primer mix. Using its own MiXCR run on the 5' RACE reads, TCRdb lists one record per CDR3 protein. The table records hundreds of thousands of distinct CDR3 sequences, 45% to 65% of them present only once. Material: blood. The receptor source for this set is a man in his sixties in good health.

The chain carries TRBV2 and TRBJ1-4; 8 bases fit TRBD1. The CDR3 is 14 amino acids. Per germline, CDR1 SNHLY and CDR2 FYNNEI. J lost 7 bases, V lost 2 bases, and 3 bases had no gene match. In nucleotides, the CDR3 is TGTGCCAGCAGTGAATCTGGACAGGGTGAAAAACTGTTTTTT. Its protein is CASSESGQGEKLFF.

V and J are TRBV5-5 and TRBJ2-1; TRBD1 aligns across 7 bases. The trim removed 2 bases at V and 7 bases at J, leaving 9 bases unmatched. Germline CDR1 is SGHKS and CDR2 is YYEKEE (reference sequence). The CDR3 is 15 amino acids. The CDR3 protein is CASSFEGANGNEQFF. In nucleotides, the CDR3 is TGTGCCAGCAGCTTCGAGGGGGCAAATGGGAATGAGCAGTTCTTC.

This rearrangement joins TRBV4-3 to TRBJ1-2, with 7 bases lining up with TRBD1. Trimming took 1 base from V and 4 from J; bases not matched to a gene: 15. This CDR3 is 18 amino acids long. Germline-derived CDR1 and CDR2 are LGHNA and YSLEER. The CDR3 DNA sequence: TGCGCCAGCAGCCAAGTCGGACCCCAGACAGGGACCCCCTATGGCTACACCTTC. It translates to CASSQVGPQTGTPYGYTF.

The chain links TRBV28 to TRBJ2-1; D not resolved. Germline V gives CDR1 MDHEN, CDR2 SYDVKM. The CDR3 sequence is 12 residues long. Trimming stripped 4 bases from V and 9 bases from J, with 10 bases between. Here the CDR3 reads CASSYLLGEQFF. CDR3 nucleotides: TGTGCCAGCAGTTATCTCCTGGGTGAGCAGTTCTTC.

The chain has TRBV12-3 or TRBV12-4 and TRBJ2-3, with 10 nucleotides matching TRBD2. Unmatched junction bases numbered 9, after V lost 3 bases and J lost 6 bases. The CDR3 spans 16 residues. CDR3 protein: CASSFRSGGAKDTQYF. The DNA of the CDR3 is TGTGCCAGCAGTTTTCGGAGCGGGGGGGCTAAGGATACGCAGTATTTT.

V usage is TRBV29-1 and J usage is TRBJ2-2; D is undetermined. The CDR3 is made up of 14 amino acids. Trimming took 4 bases from V and 5 from J, leaving 14 bases between them. The germline gives CDR1 SQVTM, CDR2 ANQGSEA. The CDR3 bases are TGCAGCGTTGGGCGGCAGGAAGGGACCGGGGAGCTGTTTTTT. Protein sequence: CSVGRQEGTGELFF.

The rearrangement joins TRBV6-6 to TRBJ1-2; 12 bases agree with TRBD1. Germline V gene sequence: CDR1 MNHNY, CDR2 SVGAGI (reference sequence). After removal of 2 bases from V and 6 bases from J, the junction contained 4 bases not matched to a gene. The CDR3 totals 15 residues. CDR3 region: CASSYTGTGGDGYTF. The DNA of the CDR3 is TGTGCCAGCAGTTACACCGGGACAGGGGGCGATGGCTACACCTTC.

This clonotype has only one observation. This chain connects TRBV5-5 to TRBJ1-2; TRBD1 might be the D (5 bases). CDR3 length: 13 amino acids. V gave up 0 bases and J gave up 4 bases, with 7 bases separating them. Germline lookup yields CDR1 SGHKS and CDR2 YYEKEE (reference sequence). Here the CDR3 reads CASSLDRIYGYTF. In DNA form, the CDR3 reads TGTGCCAGCAGCTTGGACAGGATCTATGGCTACACCTTC.

This clonotype has only a few counts. V and J are TRBV29-1 and TRBJ2-5; 7 bases agree with TRBD1. J gave up 3 bases and V 7 bases, and 2 bases lay outside the gene matches. This CDR3 comprises 11 residues. Germline V CDR1 and CDR2: SQVTM, ANQGSEA. CDR3 residues: CSGDREETQYF. The CDR3 DNA reads TGCAGCGGTGACAGGGAAGAGACCCAGTACTTC.

Notes on this clonotype: A junction boundary mismatches the germline segment, possibly from a read error. The CDR3 DNA follows: TGCAGTGCCAGAGGAAAGCGGGAGAACCAAGAGACCCAGTACTTC. It is translated as CSARGKRENQETQYF. The V call is TRBV20-1, the J call TRBJ2-5; 8 bases line up with TRBD2. The CDR3 extends over 15 amino acids. CDR1 and CDR2 from the germline V gene are DFQATT and SNEGSKA (reference sequence).

The chain joins TRBV20-1 to TRBJ2-4; 12 bases match TRBD2. The J call may be mistaken, given a closer DNA end match to TRBJ2-7. The CDR3 has 18 amino acids. CDR1 and CDR2 from the germline V gene are DFQATT and SNEGSKA (reference sequence). This CDR3 is CSARVWGLAGADPYEQYF. For the CDR3, the DNA is TGCAGTGCTAGAGTGTGGGGACTAGCGGGCGCGGACCCTTACGAGCAGTACTTC.

The chain couples TRBV29-1 to TRBJ1-4; D not resolved. V dropped 4 bases and J dropped 5 bases, with 11 bases sitting between them. The CDR3 totals 13 residues. Germline V gene lookup returns CDR1 SQVTM and CDR2 ANQGSEA. As DNA, the CDR3 is TGCAGCGTTGGAGGAGGTATAAATGAAAAACTGTTTTTT. Translating it yields CSVGGGINEKLFF.

This chain joins TRBV24-1 and TRBJ1-2; D gene ambiguous. The CDR3 contains 17 residues. V was trimmed by 4 bases and J by 5 bases, leaving 22 bases between them. Germline V CDR1 and CDR2: KGHDR, SFDVKD. CDR3 sequence (DNA): TGTGCCACCAGTGACCGAGCTACCGCTTCGACTGGGTATGGCTACACCTTC. Translated, it gives CATSDRATASTGYGYTF.

The J gene is TRBJ2-5, the V gene TRBV11-2; D remains unclear. The V end was cut by 4 bases, the J end by 4 bases, with 7 bases between. Germline CDR1 and CDR2: SGHAT and FQNNGV. This CDR3 has 12 residues. The CDR3 spells CASSYVTETQYF. The CDR3 region has the DNA TGTGCCAGCAGCTACGTAACAGAGACCCAGTACTTC. The whole variable domain, filled in from reference TRBV11-2 and TRBJ2-5, reads EAGVAQSPRYKIIEKRQSVAFWCNPISGHATLYWYQQILGQGPKLLIQFQNNGVVDDSQLPKDRFSAERLKGVDSTLKIQPAKLEDSAVYLCASSYVTETQYFGPGTRLLVL.

This clonotype was observed a handful of times. The V call is TRBV20-1, the J call TRBJ2-7, with 7 nucleotides matching TRBD2. From germline, CDR1 is DFQATT and CDR2 SNEGSKA (reference sequence). Losses at the gene ends were 4 bases for V and 0 bases for J; bases not matched to a gene: 3. The CDR3 runs 13 residues. The CDR3 is CSAKAGISYEQYF. The CDR3 DNA sequence: TGCAGTGCTAAAGCGGGAATCTCCTACGAGCAGTACTTC.

As regards this clonotype: Since a much larger clone is just one base distant, this may be a read error. The chain links TRBV28 to TRBJ2-7, with 12 nucleotides matching TRBD2. Germline V lookup: CDR1 MDHEN, CDR2 SYDVKM. Unmatched junction bases numbered 2, after V lost 6 bases and J lost 2 bases. The CDR3 contains 14 residues. The CDR3 DNA follows: TGTGCCAGCAGACCTAGCGGGGGGGCCTACGAGCAGTACTTC. It encodes CASRPSGGAYEQYF.

CDR3 DNA: TGTGCCAGCGACGGGAGAGTAAACACAGATACGCAGTATTTT. Its translation: CASDGRVNTDTQYF. The genes are TRBV12-3 or TRBV12-4 and TRBJ2-3; D is perhaps TRBD2 (6 bases). This CDR3 contains 14 residues. The ends were cut back, 8 bases at V and 2 bases at J, with 14 bases in the middle.

This clonotype was seen a handful of times. V and J are TRBV6-1 and TRBJ2-6; tentatively, D is TRBD1 (5 bases). CDR3 size: 15 residues. Germline CDR1 MNHNS, CDR2 SASEGT. Trimming removed 8 bases at V and 0 bases at J, with 11 bases between. CDR3 sequence reads: CASATGDSGANVLTF. The DNA of the CDR3 is TGTGCCAGCGCAACAGGAGACTCTGGGGCCAACGTCCTGACTTTC.

The chain employs TRBV29-1 and TRBJ1-1, with no clear D. The CDR3 has 12 residues. Germline-derived CDR1 and CDR2 are SQVTM and ANQGSEA. The V and J ends lost 7 bases and 1 base respectively, with 10 bases between them. CDR3 DNA sequence: TGCAGCGGGGTTAAGCCGAACACTGAAGCTTTCTTT. Its translation: CSGVKPNTEAFF.

The table lists this clonotype with many counts. In DNA form, the CDR3 reads TGTGCCACCAGTGATCCTAACTACAATGAGCAGTTCTTC. This gives the protein CATSDPNYNEQFF. V usage is TRBV24-1 and J usage is TRBJ2-1, with D unresolved. The CDR3 runs 13 residues. Germline loops: CDR1 KGHDR, CDR2 SFDVKD. Trimming shortened V by 3 bases and J by 3 bases, and 5 bases separated the two germline ends.

The J gene is TRBJ2-5, the V gene TRBV6-5; TRBD1 is a possible D gene (6 bases). V lost 5 bases and J lost 5, with 15 bases in between. The CDR3 totals 14 residues. In germline, CDR1 is MNHEY, CDR2 SVGAGI. The CDR3 DNA reads TGTGCCAGCAGTGGCCGCAGGGGTAGGGAGACCCAGTACTTC. The encoded protein is CASSGRRGRETQYF.

This clonotype occurred a few times. V is TRBV2 and J is TRBJ2-3; a possible D gene is TRBD2 (5 bases). The CDR3 consists of 14 residues. Germline V CDR1 and CDR2: SNHLY, FYNNEI. The germline V and J ends were trimmed by 4 bases and 0 bases, with 8 bases remaining between them. CDR3 bases: TGTGCCAGCAGTGTCGGGAAGAGCACAGATACGCAGTATTTT. Encoded protein: CASSVGKSTDTQYF.

CDR3 sequence: CSVRGRGNTEAFF. Written as DNA, the CDR3 is TGCAGCGTTAGGGGTCGGGGTAACACTGAAGCTTTCTTT. The chain employs TRBV29-1 and TRBJ1-1, with D possibly TRBD1 on 5 matching bases. Germline V gives CDR1 SQVTM, CDR2 ANQGSEA. The CDR3 covers 13 residues. Trimming cost V 5 bases and J 2 bases, with 12 bases left between them.